The clone carrying this T cell receptor (beta chain) has at least ten counts. As yet, its antigen is unknown. These data are taken from a study of neurological immune-mediated disorders. Time point in this sample: longitudinal time-point 3. A single record per CDR3 protein comes from TCRdb applying MiXCR to the 5' RACE reads. The sample includes 43,000 or so distinct CDR3 sequences, 13% of them seen just once. This CDR3 has 12 amino acids. Trimming removed 4 bases from V and 1 base from J, with 5 bases in between. Germline V lookup: CDR1 SGHRS, CDR2 YFSETQ. Study-level results: The greatest TCR clonal expansion appeared in HTLV-1-associated myelopathy and the smallest, falling below healthy controls, in multiple sclerosis.

This TCR came from a man under 40 in good health. Specimen: PBMCs. The chain employs TRBV5-1 and TRBJ1-1; a possible D gene is TRBD1 (5 bases). The CDR3 DNA follows: TGCGCCAGCAGCCAGGGGAACACTGAAGCTTTCTTT. Amino acid sequence: CASSQGNTEAFF.